This T cell receptor (beta chain) is from a study of technical replicates of blood from several donors. V dropped 2 bases and J dropped 7 bases, with 9 bases sitting between them. The germline gives CDR1 SGHVS, CDR2 FNYEAQ. This CDR3 has 13 amino acids. The protocol was immunoSEQ multiplex PCR, while the TCRdb copy is restricted to in-frame clones and leaves out a portion. Among about 60,000 clones listed, around 92% were seen once. The chain recombines TRBV7-6 with TRBJ2-1; D is ambiguous. The source is a human donor in good health. Some clones in this sample may be carry-over from other donors' samples. Sequenced sample: PBMCs. The CDR3 DNA reads TGTGCCAGCAGCTTACTTGAGAGAAATGAGCAGTTCTTC. This encodes CASSLLERNEQFF.